The text below deals with one TCR beta chain. The V gene's germline CDR1 is MNHEY and CDR2 SVGAGI. This CDR3 is built from 14 residues. V shed 10 bases, J shed 5 bases, and the junction held 14 bases outside the gene matches. This sample is drawn from a study of shared T cell receptors in the human thymus. TCRdb keeps only in-frame clones here, not all; method: immunoSEQ multiplex PCR. The sample yields hundreds of thousands of clones, around 87% seen once. The sample also formed part of further work on human thymus T cells. Per that study: Thymic resections from corrective heart surgery supplied the tissue. V and J gene usage appeared biased in thymic and blood repertoires. Related research found strongly overlapping thymic repertoires in unrelated individuals.

The TCR originated in a boy younger than two with a congenital heart defect. Specimen: thymocytes. The genes are TRBV6-5 and TRBJ2-7; 7 nucleotides line up with TRBD2. CDR3 in DNA: TGTGCCACCGGAACGGGACTACATAGCGACGAGCAGTACTTC. Protein product: CATGTGLHSDEQYF.